This passage covers 17 T cell receptor beta chains from one sample sequenced in a study of tumor-infiltrating lymphocytes in glioblastoma multiforme. TCR beta libraries were built from RNA through three nested multiplex PCR rounds using modified ARM-PCR. TCRdb itself ran the multiplex PCR reads through MiXCR, one entry per CDR3 protein. The sample has roughly 10,000 distinct CDR3 sequences, 66% seen once. Input material: brain tumor tissue. The receptors shown here come from a male donor with glioblastoma.

J is TRBJ2-2 and V is TRBV6-5; 9 bases are a match to TRBD1. CDR3 length equals 15 residues. V shed 6 bases and J 4 bases; nucleotides not matched to a gene: 6. Germline V gene sequence: CDR1 MNHEY, CDR2 SVGAGI. The CDR3: CASSRDRVSTGELFF. CDR3 nucleotide sequence: TGTGCCAGCAGCCGGGACAGGGTCAGCACCGGGGAGCTGTTTTTT.

This clonotype was found a few times. The chain employs TRBV29-1 and TRBJ1-2; 8 bases align to TRBD1. Germline V gene data show CDR1 as SQVTM and CDR2 as ANQGSEA. CDR3 length: 13 residues. The CDR3 region is CSVRTGSAYGYTF. DNA of the CDR3: TGCAGTGTCCGGACAGGGAGCGCCTATGGCTACACCTTC.

J is TRBJ2-7 and V is TRBV19; 8 positions agree with TRBD1. The CDR3 totals 15 residues. Germline V lookup: CDR1 LNHDA, CDR2 SQIVND (reference sequence). Trimming took 5 bases from V and 3 from J; bases not matched to a gene: 9. The CDR3 DNA reads TGTGCCAGTAGTCCTTCGACAGGGGACGACTACGAGCAGTACTTC. It translates to CASSPSTGDDYEQYF. Full variable domain (missing parts from reference TRBV19 and TRBJ2-7): DGGITQSPKYLFRKEGQNVTLSCEQNLNHDAMYWYRQDPGQGLRLIYYSQIVNDFQKGDIAEGYSVSREKKESFPLTVTSAQKNPTAFYLCASSPSTGDDYEQYFGPGTRLTVT.

V gene TRBV6-5 combines with J gene TRBJ2-6; D gene uncertain. The CDR3 contains 19 residues. From germline, CDR1 is MNHEY and CDR2 SVGAGI. Trimming removed 6 bases at V and 1 base at J, with 22 bases between. The CDR3 protein is CASRTLTFSMGSGANVLTF. CDR3 nucleotide sequence: TGTGCCAGCAGGACCCTTACCTTTTCAATGGGGTCTGGGGCCAACGTCCTGACTTTC.

Details on this clonotype: At one of its ends the junction is not consistent with the germline gene, which may arise from a read error. The V gene is TRBV4-1, the J gene TRBJ1-2; unclear D gene. Germline CDR1 MGHRA, CDR2 YSYEKL. The CDR3 contains 16 residues. The CDR3 nucleotides read TGCGCCAGCTGCCAAGATCGATACATGGGAGACTATGGCTACACCTTC. Translated: CASCQDRYMGDYGYTF.

This clonotype was counted at least ten times. Compared with germline, one end of the junction differs, possibly owing to a read error. This chain links TRBV2 with TRBJ2-2, with 8 bases identical to TRBD1. Germline V gene lookup returns CDR1 SNHLY and CDR2 FYNNEI. This CDR3 has 14 residues. The CDR3 nucleotides read TGTGCCAGCAACGACAGGGGCTCCACCGGGGAGTTGTTTTTT. Its protein product is CASNDRGSTGELFF. Using reference TRBV2 and TRBJ2-2 for the parts outside the CDR3, the full variable domain is EPEVTQTPSHQVTQMGQEVILRCVPISNHLYFYWYRQILGQKVEFLVSFYNNEISEKSEIFDDQFSVERPDGSNFTLKIRSTKLEDSAMYFCASNDRGSTGELFFGEGSRLTVL.

As concerns this clonotype: Since the CDR3 does not end with the conserved phenylalanine or tryptophan, this likely comes from a read error. The chain recombines TRBV10-2 with TRBJ2-3, with D possibly being TRBD1 (6 bases). CDR1 is WSHSY and CDR2 is SAAADI in the germline V gene. The CDR3 length is 15 residues. The CDR3 here is CASSEAGAGADTQYS. The CDR3 nucleotides read TGCGCTAGCAGTGAAGCAGGGGCCGGGGCAGATACGCAGTATTCT.

Concerning this clonotype: Germline and junction disagree at one end, which may indicate a read error. The rearrangement links TRBV10-3 to TRBJ2-7, with 8 bases identical to TRBD1. CDR1 and CDR2 (germline): ENHRY, SYGVKD. The CDR3 contains 12 residues. Written as DNA, the CDR3 is TGCGCCACCAGTGAGTCGGGACAGGAGCAATACTTC. This sequence encodes CATSESGQEQYF.

This clonotype has only one observation. The rearrangement links TRBV6-1 to TRBJ2-6; 7 nucleotides agree with TRBD1. With V trimmed by 8 bases and J by 1 base, 11 bases remained unmatched. In germline, CDR1 is MNHNS, CDR2 SASEGT. The CDR3 runs to 17 residues. The CDR3 DNA is TGTGCCAGCTGTGGGACCTCCAGGGGGTCTGGGGCCAACGTCCTGACTTTC. Its translation: CASCGTSRGSGANVLTF.

For the CDR3, the DNA is TGCAGTGCCACGGGGGCACCCCAGGTCCCCCCTTACGAGCAGTACTTC. Its translation: CSATGAPQVPPYEQYF. This chain joins TRBV20-1 and TRBJ2-7; D assignment may be TRBD1 or TRBD2 (6 bases each). The CDR3 contains 16 residues. Trimming cost V 6 bases and J 4 bases, with 25 bases left between them. Germline CDR1 and CDR2: DFQATT and SNEGSKA (reference sequence).

This clonotype was found once. Lacking the conserved final phenylalanine or tryptophan, this CDR3 likely reflects a read error. The DNA is omitted, as the CDR3 cannot be located on it reliably, and the CDR3 follows TCRdb's listing. This CDR3 reads CASTRGEFASVDFS. This chain joins TRBV6-1 and TRBJ1-1; TRBD1 is taken as the D call from the table, unchecked against the DNA. The CDR3 adds up to 14 amino acids, both ends counted. Germline CDR1 is MNHNS and CDR2 is SASEGT.

Concerning this clonotype itself: An end of the junction does not agree with germline; a read error may underlie this. The chain uses TRBV4-1 and TRBJ1-2, with D unresolved. The germline gives CDR1 MGHRA, CDR2 YSYEKL. This CDR3 has 16 amino acids. As DNA, the CDR3 is TGCGCCAGCAGCCAAGATAGGTGCAGATCTAACTATGGTTACACCTTC. Amino acids: CASSQDRCRSNYGYTF.

This clonotype was detected ten times or more. This may be a read error: a much more frequent sequence differs by one nucleotide. The conserved closing phenylalanine or tryptophan is absent in this CDR3, likely reflecting a read error. V and J are TRBV12-3 or TRBV12-4 and TRBJ2-5; perhaps D is TRBD1 or TRBD2 (5 bases each). The CDR3 totals 14 residues. Between the trimmed V and J ends, which lost 3 bases and 1 base, there was a span of 9 bases. The CDR3 reads CASSFPGTQETQYL. As DNA, the CDR3 is TGTGCCAGCAGTTTCCCAGGGACCCAAGAGACCCAGTACCTC.

The V and J genes are TRBV7-8 and TRBJ2-2; 14 bases align to TRBD2. The junction had 12 bases not matched to a gene; V was cut back by 9 bases and J by 9 bases. The CDR3 loop spans 16 amino acids. From germline, CDR1 is SGHVS and CDR2 FQNEAQ. CDR3 residues: CASSLTSGRASWELFF. CDR3 in DNA: TGTGCCAGTAGCCTGACTAGCGGGAGGGCGTCTTGGGAGCTGTTTTTT.

The chain has TRBV10-3 and TRBJ1-2, with 9 bases lining up with TRBD1. V shed 8 bases, J shed 8 bases, and the junction held 15 bases outside the gene matches. The germline V gene encodes CDR1 ENHRY and CDR2 SYGVKD. The CDR3 is made up of 15 amino acids. CDR3 region: CAIPISGQGVGGYTF. DNA for the CDR3: TGTGCCATCCCAATCTCGGGACAGGGAGTAGGCGGCTACACCTTC.

In regard to this clonotype: This likely comes from a read error, as the CDR3 has no conserved phenylalanine or tryptophan at its end. CDR3 coding DNA: TGTGCCAGCAGCTTAAGACAAGGGCAACGCAATGATCAGTTCCTC. It translates to CASSLRQGQRNDQFL. This chain uses TRBV11-2 with TRBJ2-1; unclear D gene. CDR3 length: 15 residues. CDR1 and CDR2 from the germline V gene are SGHAT and FQNNGV.

This clonotype has a handful of counts. Being one base from a much bigger clone, this may be a read error. The chain couples TRBV5-1 to TRBJ1-1; a possible D gene is TRBD1 (5 bases). CDR3 length: 12 amino acids. The germline V gene has CDR1 SGHRS and CDR2 YFSETQ. The CDR3 reads CTSSLGGAEAFF. The CDR3 DNA follows: TGCACCAGCAGCTTGGGGGGGGCTGAAGCTTTCTTT.